These 30 T cell receptor beta chains share one sample of origin, sequenced in a study of blood T cell repertoires in COVID-19. Repertoires were generated with immunoSEQ multiplex PCR, while TCRdb's copy carries only in-frame clones and drops some. There are around 94,000 clones in the sample; about 86% occur only once, and 1.7% lies in the top ten. Sequencing was carried out using peripheral blood. The receptors were sampled from a man older than 75 with acute or convalescent COVID-19.

The V gene is TRBV5-6, the J gene TRBJ1-2; the D gene is possibly TRBD1 (5 bases). The CDR3 totals 14 residues. The V end lost 4 bases, the J end lost 8 bases, and 18 bases lay between the germline ends. CDR1 and CDR2 from the germline V gene are SGHDT and YYEEEE. CDR3 residues: CASSPRRAARGYTF. CDR3 in DNA: TGTGCCAGCAGCCCCCGCAGGGCCGCCCGGGGCTACACCTTC.

The V gene is TRBV5-1, the J gene TRBJ2-3; 7 bases align to TRBD1. Germline CDR1 reads SGHRS; CDR2 reads YFSETQ. The CDR3 spans 16 residues. J gave up 5 bases and V 4 bases, and 13 bases lay outside the gene matches. The DNA of the CDR3 is TGCGCCAGCAGCCCACGTCAAGGGGGCGCAGTAGATACGCAGTATTTT. This sequence encodes CASSPRQGGAVDTQYF.

CDR3 amino acids: CASSSIGTGELFF. The CDR3 region has the DNA TGTGCCAGCAGCTCCATCGGCACCGGGGAGCTGTTTTTT. The rearrangement joins TRBV5-6 to TRBJ2-2; D not certain. Trimming cost V 3 bases and J 4 bases, with 7 bases left between them. The CDR3 is 13 residues long. Germline values: CDR1 SGHDT, CDR2 YYEEEE.

The rearrangement joins TRBV27 to TRBJ2-1; a possible D gene is TRBD2 (6 bases). CDR3 length equals 11 residues. The germline CDR1 and CDR2 sequences are MNHEY and SMNVEV (reference sequence). This CDR3 is CIGGTYNEQFF. The CDR3, as DNA: TGTATTGGCGGGACGTACAATGAGCAGTTCTTC.

The V gene is TRBV7-2, the J gene TRBJ1-2; the D gene is possibly TRBD1 (5 bases). V was shortened by 5 bases and J by 5 bases, with 12 bases between the two germline ends. The CDR3 spans 13 residues. CDR1 is SGHTA and CDR2 is FQGNSA in the germline V gene. The CDR3 DNA reads TGTGCCAGCAGCCCCCGACAGTCTTATGGCTACACCTTC. It encodes CASSPRQSYGYTF.

This clone was detected only once. The gene calls are TRBV7-4 and TRBJ2-7; tentative D call: TRBD1 (6 bases). Germline V gene data show CDR1 as SGHVT and CDR2 as SQSDAQ. Trimming cost V 5 bases and J 6 bases, with 20 bases left between them. This CDR3 contains 15 residues. The CDR3 loop reads CASSVGQNLFSEQYF. DNA for the CDR3: TGTGCCAGCAGCGTCGGACAGAATCTTTTCTCCGAGCAGTACTTC.

V is TRBV5-1 and J is TRBJ2-5; no definite D call. The V end was cut by 0 bases, the J end by 1 base, with 7 bases between. In germline, CDR1 is SGHRS, CDR2 YFSETQ. The CDR3 is 14 residues long. This CDR3 is CASSLGRFQETQYF. In nucleotides, the CDR3 is TGCGCCAGCAGCTTGGGCAGGTTCCAAGAGACCCAGTACTTC.

This clone has only a few counts. The rearrangement joins TRBV28 to TRBJ2-1; TRBD2 aligns across 13 bases. This CDR3 has 17 residues. Trimming at V came to 6 bases and at J to 1 base, leaving 6 bases not matched to a gene. Germline V gene sequence: CDR1 MDHEN, CDR2 SYDVKM. The CDR3 sequence is CASSTGTSGTSYNEQFF. The CDR3 DNA follows: TGTGCCAGCAGCACCGGGACTAGCGGGACATCCTACAATGAGCAGTTCTTC.

The V and J genes are TRBV19 and TRBJ2-5; 7 bases fit TRBD2. This CDR3 contains 15 residues. The junction had 6 bases not matched to a gene; V was cut back by 1 base and J by 4 bases. CDR1 is LNHDA and CDR2 is SQIVND in the germline V gene (reference sequence). The CDR3 sequence is CASSIGGGSGETQYF. DNA of the CDR3: TGTGCCAGTAGTATAGGTGGCGGGAGCGGAGAGACCCAGTACTTC. The entire variable domain, with the rest obtained from reference TRBV19 and TRBJ2-5, is as follows: DGGITQSPKYLFRKEGQNVTLSCEQNLNHDAMYWYRQDPGQGLRLIYYSQIVNDFQKGDIAEGYSVSREKKESFPLTVTSAQKNPTAFYLCASSIGGGSGETQYFGPGTRLLVL.

The chain employs TRBV18 and TRBJ1-2; tentatively, D is TRBD1 (5 bases). CDR3 length: 16 amino acids. V gave up 2 bases and J gave up 7 bases, with 20 bases separating them. Germline values: CDR1 KGHSH, CDR2 LQKENI. The CDR3 here is CASSPAGPVTLGGYTF. The DNA of the CDR3 is TGTGCCAGCTCACCAGCGGGACCGGTTACTCTCGGTGGCTACACCTTC.

This chain's CDR3 is CASKRADNNEKLFF. CDR3 in DNA: TGTGCCAGCAAGAGGGCAGACAATAATGAAAAACTGTTTTTT. This chain links TRBV6-5 with TRBJ1-4, with D unclear. The V and J ends lost 7 bases and 4 bases respectively, with 13 bases between them. This CDR3 is 14 amino acids long. Per germline, CDR1 MNHEY and CDR2 SVGAGI.

The chain employs TRBV28 and TRBJ1-5, with no clear D. CDR1 MDHEN and CDR2 SYDVKM come from the germline V gene. This CDR3 has 12 amino acids. The ends were cut back, 5 bases at V and 9 bases at J, with 11 bases in the middle. Here the CDR3 DNA reads TGTGCCAGCAGTAACGGAGCCAGGCCCCAGCATTTT. As protein: CASSNGARPQHF.

Regarding this clone: One end of the junction does not line up with germline, which may come from a read error. The chain is built from TRBV2 and TRBJ1-2; possible D gene TRBD1, 5 bases. The germline gives CDR1 SNHLY, CDR2 FYNNEI. This CDR3 region has 12 residues. The CDR3 coding sequence is TGTGCCAACGGGGACTCCTCGAATGGCCACACCTTC. Its translation: CANGDSSNGHTF.

J is TRBJ2-7 and V is TRBV28; 9 bases match TRBD2. Trimming at V came to 2 bases and at J to 3 bases, leaving 5 bases not matched to a gene. Germline-derived CDR1 and CDR2 are MDHEN and SYDVKM. CDR3 size: 15 residues. The CDR3 loop reads CASSLRLTSGYEQYF. The CDR3, as DNA: TGTGCCAGCAGTTTACGGCTGACTAGCGGCTACGAGCAGTACTTC. Full variable domain (remainder filled in from reference TRBV28 and TRBJ2-7): DVKVTQSSRYLVKRTGEKVFLECVQDMDHENMFWYRQDPGLGLRLIYFSYDVKMKEKGDIPEGYSVSREKKERFSLILESASTNQTSMYLCASSLRLTSGYEQYFGPGTRLTVT.

This clone was observed a few times. The chain employs TRBV28 and TRBJ1-5; 7 bases fit TRBD1. J was trimmed by 1 base and V by 3 bases; bases with no gene match: 9. The CDR3 extends over 17 amino acids. CDR1 and CDR2 (germline): MDHEN, SYDVKM. The CDR3: CASSLLLGTASNQPQHF. The CDR3 DNA reads TGTGCCAGCAGTTTGCTCCTCGGGACAGCCAGCAATCAGCCCCAGCATTTT.

The chain carries TRBV6-6 and TRBJ2-7; D is uncertain. Trimming cost V 6 bases and J 0 bases, with 12 bases left between them. The CDR3 is 14 amino acids. Germline V gene lookup returns CDR1 MNHNY and CDR2 SVGAGI (reference sequence). CDR3 in DNA: TGTGCCAGCAGCGCCCCCCGGGTCTCCTACGAGCAGTACTTC. Amino acids: CASSAPRVSYEQYF.

The chain is built from TRBV3-1 (or the pseudogene TRBV3-2) and TRBJ1-1; D is uncertain. CDR1 and CDR2 from the germline V gene are LGHDT and YNNKEL (reference sequence). The V gene lost 1 base and the J gene lost 5 bases, with 11 bases spanning the gap. The CDR3 has 14 amino acids. CDR3 region: CASSQAGGRTEAFF. DNA for the CDR3: TGTGCCAGCAGCCAAGCAGGCGGGAGAACTGAAGCTTTCTTT.

This chain uses TRBV27 with TRBJ1-5, with 7 positions matching TRBD1. CDR1 and CDR2 from the germline V gene are MNHEY and SMNVEV (reference sequence). J gave up 2 bases and V 5 bases, and 9 bases lay outside the gene matches. The CDR3 is made up of 16 amino acids. CDR3 nucleotides: TGTGCCAGCAGTGACTTACAGGGGTGGGGCAATCAGCCCCAGCATTTT. Translation gives CASSDLQGWGNQPQHF.

The chain couples TRBV27 to TRBJ2-3; 7 bases line up with TRBD2. CDR1 MNHEY and CDR2 SMNVEV come from the germline V gene (reference sequence). This CDR3 has 14 residues. With V trimmed by 4 bases and J by 5 bases, 6 bases remained unmatched. The CDR3 coding sequence is TGTGCCAGCAGTTGGGACGGGAGGAGAGATACGCAGTATTTT. Amino acids: CASSWDGRRDTQYF.

The chain uses TRBV6-6 and TRBJ2-1; 7 nucleotides line up with TRBD2. Trimming took 5 bases from V and 3 from J; bases not matched to a gene: 4. The CDR3 has 14 amino acids. Germline V lookup: CDR1 MNHNY, CDR2 SVGAGI (reference sequence). The CDR3, as DNA: TGTGCCAGCAGTCCCAGCGGGGTCTACAATGAGCAGTTCTTC. It encodes CASSPSGVYNEQFF.

V gene TRBV6-5 combines with J gene TRBJ1-5, with 7 nucleotides matching TRBD1. Losses at the gene ends were 7 bases for V and 5 bases for J; bases not matched to a gene: 5. This CDR3 has 13 residues. Germline-derived CDR1 and CDR2 are MNHEY and SVGAGI. CDR3 DNA: TGTGCCAGCATGACAGGGAAAGATCAGCCCCAGCATTTT. It specifies CASMTGKDQPQHF.

V is TRBV24-1 and J is TRBJ2-2; maybe TRBD2 (6 bases). The germline V and J ends were trimmed by 3 bases and 4 bases, with 11 bases remaining between them. The CDR3 covers 15 residues. CDR1 and CDR2 from the germline V gene are KGHDR and SFDVKD. This CDR3 reads CATSDPRLVTGELFF. The CDR3 nucleotides read TGTGCCACCAGTGATCCTCGACTAGTCACCGGGGAGCTGTTTTTT.

The V gene is TRBV2, the J gene TRBJ2-2; D unclear. V lost 4 bases and J 4 bases, leaving 13 bases between the germline ends. Germline-derived CDR1 and CDR2 are SNHLY and FYNNEI. This CDR3 region has 15 residues. DNA of the CDR3: TGTGCCAGCAGTGCCGGCCGCACGGGCACCGGGGAGCTGTTTTTT. Protein sequence: CASSAGRTGTGELFF.

The V call is TRBV24-1, the J call TRBJ2-2, with 10 bases matching TRBD2. The ends lost 4 bases at V and 7 bases at J; junction bases unmatched: 8. The CDR3 runs to 16 residues. Germline V lookup: CDR1 KGHDR, CDR2 SFDVKD. Written as DNA, the CDR3 is TGTGCCACCAGTGACCCTAGCGGGAGTAGGGTCGGGGAGCTGTTTTTT. It codes for CATSDPSGSRVGELFF.

CDR3 amino acids: CASSPSREQFF. CDR3 nucleotide sequence: TGTGCCAGCAGCCCCTCGAGGGAGCAGTTCTTC. This sequence joins TRBV7-2 and TRBJ2-1; no firm D call. The ends were cut back, 5 bases at V and 10 bases at J, with 9 bases in the middle. CDR3 size: 11 residues. CDR1 is SGHTA, CDR2 FQGNSA, per germline.

The table lists this clone with a count of one. The chain couples TRBV2 to TRBJ2-2, with 7 bases matching TRBD2. Germline CDR1 SNHLY, CDR2 FYNNEI. V gave up 4 bases and J gave up 6 bases; unmatched junction bases: 5. CDR3 size: 14 residues. This chain's CDR3 is CASSGEGFPGELFF. DNA for the CDR3: TGTGCCAGCAGTGGGGAGGGTTTTCCCGGGGAGCTGTTTTTT.

This CDR3 is CASSGQGQHTEAFF. CDR3 bases: TGTGCCAGCAGTGGTCAGGGACAGCACACTGAAGCTTTCTTT. The J gene is TRBJ1-1, the V gene TRBV25-1; the match to TRBD1 covers 7 bases. From germline, CDR1 is MGHDK and CDR2 SYGVNS. J lost 3 bases, V lost 4 bases, and 5 bases had no gene match. CDR3 length equals 14 residues.

The rearrangement links TRBV6-2 or TRBV6-3 to TRBJ2-7, with a tentative D call TRBD2 (6 bases). The germline V and J ends were trimmed by 5 bases and 2 bases, with 16 bases remaining between them. This CDR3 spans 15 amino acids. From germline, CDR1 is MNHEY and CDR2 SVGEGT. CDR3 DNA: TGTGCCAGCAGTAAACGTTCTAGCGTGACCTACGAGCAGTACTTC. Translating gives CASSKRSSVTYEQYF.

The gene calls are TRBV27 and TRBJ1-5; TRBD1 matches 8 bases. Trimming took 3 bases from V and 5 from J; bases not matched to a gene: 3. The germline gives CDR1 MNHEY, CDR2 SMNVEV (reference sequence). The CDR3 runs 14 residues. CDR3 region: CASSFQGADQPQHF. In DNA, the CDR3 is TGTGCCAGCAGTTTTCAGGGGGCGGATCAGCCCCAGCATTTT.

The chain recombines TRBV19 with TRBJ1-1, with TRBD1 as a possible D gene (6 bases). Trimming pared 6 bases from V and 0 bases from J, leaving 8 bases between. The CDR3 consists of 13 residues. Germline loops: CDR1 LNHDA, CDR2 SQIVND (reference sequence). The CDR3 nucleotides read TGTGCCAGTAGGGGGGCTGTGAACACTGAAGCTTTCTTT. Amino acid sequence: CASRGAVNTEAFF.